A selection of T cell receptor delta chains follows, all from one sample in a study of Vδ1+ human thymocytes. TCRdb called clones from the multiplex PCR reads again using CATT. The sample lists over 65,000 delta-chain clones; around 35% were seen once. Sequencing was carried out using Vdelta1+ gamma-delta thymocytes from the thymus. These receptors all stem from a boy in the first two years of life who had congenital heart surgery. Both conserved end residues are part of each CDR3. The D gene is left open where the match is weak. Clone size is not always given. Where it is, it says once, few, many or a class for expanded clones.

v_call: TRDV2; clone_size: -; d_call: TRDD3; j_call: TRDJ1; cdr3_nt: TGTGCCTGTGACACCCTAAAAACCTTCCTAAGCCTACTGGGGGATAGGGAGGAGTACACCGATAAACTCATCTTT; cdr3_aa: CACDTLKTFLSLLGDREEYTDKLIF
v_call: TRDV1; clone_size: few; d_call: TRDD3; j_call: TRDJ2; cdr3_nt: TGTGCTCTTGGGGAACTTCGTACTGGGGGTCAGGCTTTGACAGCACAACTCTTCTTT; cdr3_aa: CALGELRTGGQALTAQLFF
v_call: TRDV1; clone_size: -; d_call: TRDD3; j_call: TRDJ1; cdr3_nt: TGTGCTCTTGGGGAAATGGTCCGTGCTCATGGTACTGGGGGATACGACTGGTCGTACACCGATAAACTCATCTTT; cdr3_aa: CALGEMVRAHGTGGYDWSYTDKLIF
v_call: TRDV1; clone_size: -; d_call: TRDD3; j_call: TRDJ1; cdr3_nt: TGTGCTCTTGGGACCCGCCGGGCGTACTGGGGTCCTTACGATAAACTCATCTTT; cdr3_aa: CALGTRRAYWGPYDKLIF
v_call: TRDV1; clone_size: -; d_call: TRDD3; j_call: TRDJ1; cdr3_nt: TGTGCTCTTGGGGAACTAGCGGGGAGGGGATACTCGTACACCGATAAACTCATCTTT; cdr3_aa: CALGELAGRGYSYTDKLIF
v_call: TRDV2; clone_size: -; d_call: -; j_call: TRDJ1; cdr3_nt: TGTGCCACCGGTGTGTCTAATAAACTCATCTTT; cdr3_aa: CATGVSNKLIF
v_call: TRDV1; clone_size: -; d_call: -; j_call: TRDJ1; cdr3_nt: TGTGCTCTTGGGGAACTCCCTCTTCCTGCGGGGGGGGTCGACACCGATAAACTCATCTTT; cdr3_aa: CALGELPLPAGGVDTDKLIF
v_call: TRDV1; clone_size: -; d_call: TRDD3; j_call: TRDJ1; cdr3_nt: TGTGCTCTTGGGTCCGGGACGGGGGATAGGGGCGATAAACTCATCTTT; cdr3_aa: CALGSGTGDRGDKLIF
v_call: TRDV1; clone_size: -; d_call: TRDD2; j_call: TRDJ1; cdr3_nt: TGTGCTCTTGGGGAACATAAGCCTTCCTCTGGGTCTACAATAGGAGAAACCGATAAACTCATCTTT; cdr3_aa: CALGEHKPSSGSTIGETDKLIF
v_call: TRDV1; clone_size: -; d_call: TRDD3; j_call: TRDJ1; cdr3_nt: TGTGCTCTTGGGGAACTTTCTACGGAAGTACTGGGGAATAAACTCATCTTT; cdr3_aa: CALGELSTEVLGNKLIF
v_call: TRDV1; clone_size: -; d_call: -; j_call: TRDJ1; cdr3_nt: TGTGCTCTTGGGGAAGGGATTTCCTACCACCCACCTGGGGGTCCCGAAAATTACACCGATAAACTCATCTTT; cdr3_aa: CALGEGISYHPPGGPENYTDKLIF
v_call: TRDV1; clone_size: few; d_call: TRDD3; j_call: TRDJ1; cdr3_nt: TGTGCTCTTGGGGACCCTCCTCTGTTACTGGGGGCCCAAGCCGTGTACACCGATAAACTCATCTTT; cdr3_aa: CALGDPPLLLGAQAVYTDKLIF
v_call: TRDV1; clone_size: few; d_call: -; j_call: TRDJ1; cdr3_nt: TGTGCTCTTGGGGAACTATGTCACCGGTTGCTGCACACCGATAAACTCATCTTT; cdr3_aa: CALGELCHRLLHTDKLIF
v_call: TRDV2; clone_size: many; d_call: TRDD3; j_call: TRDJ1; cdr3_nt: TGTGCCTGTGACACCGGTACTGGGGGGTCCCCCTACACCGATAAACTCATCTTT; cdr3_aa: CACDTGTGGSPYTDKLIF
v_call: TRDV2; clone_size: -; d_call: TRDD3; j_call: TRDJ1; cdr3_nt: TGTGCCTGTGACACCGTGTTACTGGGGGATACTATAATCACCGATAAACTCATCTTT; cdr3_aa: CACDTVLLGDTIITDKLIF
v_call: TRDV1; clone_size: -; d_call: -; j_call: TRDJ1; cdr3_nt: TGTGCTCTTGGGGAATGTCCTTCCCCGGGATACATCGATAAACTCATCTTT; cdr3_aa: CALGECPSPGYIDKLIF
v_call: TRDV1; clone_size: few; d_call: TRDD3; j_call: TRDJ2; cdr3_nt: TGTGCTCTTGGGGAACCGCCAGACTGGGGGATATATCCCCCACCTTTGACAGCACAACTCTTCTTT; cdr3_aa: CALGEPPDWGIYPPPLTAQLFF
v_call: TRDV1; clone_size: few; d_call: -; j_call: TRDJ1; cdr3_nt: TGTGCTCTTGGGGAAGCGGCTCCCTTCCTACGTGTTACTGGGGGCTGGAATAATAAACTCATCTTT; cdr3_aa: CALGEAAPFLRVTGGWNNKLIF
v_call: TRDV1; clone_size: -; d_call: TRDD2; j_call: TRDJ1; cdr3_nt: TGTGCTCTTGGGGACCGCCTTCCTACGGTACTGGGGCTCCCCGATAAACTCATCTTT; cdr3_aa: CALGDRLPTVLGLPDKLIF
v_call: TRDV1; clone_size: -; d_call: TRDD3; j_call: TRDJ1; cdr3_nt: TGTGCTCTTGGGGAAAACTCCTACCGCCACTGGGGGATACGTCTGTACACCGATAAACTCATCTTT; cdr3_aa: CALGENSYRHWGIRLYTDKLIF
v_call: TRDV1; clone_size: few; d_call: TRDD3; j_call: TRDJ1; cdr3_nt: TGTGCTCTTGGGGAAGCCATACACTGGGGGGTGTACACCGATAAACTCATCTTT; cdr3_aa: CALGEAIHWGVYTDKLIF
v_call: TRDV1; clone_size: -; d_call: TRDD3; j_call: TRDJ1; cdr3_nt: TGTGCTCTTGGGGAAATCTCCCCTACTGCTCTACTGGGGGATACGGTGGTGAGATACACCGATAAACTCATCTTT; cdr3_aa: CALGEISPTALLGDTVVRYTDKLIF
v_call: TRDV1; clone_size: -; d_call: -; j_call: TRDJ1; cdr3_nt: TGTGCTCTTGGGACCTACGGGCGGGGGGGCGATAAACTCATCTTT; cdr3_aa: CALGTYGRGGDKLIF
v_call: TRDV1; clone_size: few; d_call: -; j_call: TRDJ1; cdr3_nt: TGTGCTCTTGGGGATAGGGGATCGACTTCCTACGGGGGGATATGCAGTAAACTCATCTTT; cdr3_aa: CALGDRGSTSYGGICSKLIF
v_call: TRDV1; clone_size: -; d_call: -; j_call: TRDJ1; cdr3_nt: TGTGCTCTTGGGGAACCCGACGGCCCTTGGAGTTACACCGATAAACTCATCTTT; cdr3_aa: CALGEPDGPWSYTDKLIF
v_call: TRDV1; clone_size: few; d_call: TRDD3; j_call: TRDJ1; cdr3_nt: TGTGCTCTTGGGGACAAAATAGGGTGGGGGATACCTAAGGATAAACTCATCTTT; cdr3_aa: CALGDKIGWGIPKDKLIF
v_call: TRDV1; clone_size: -; d_call: -; j_call: TRDJ1; cdr3_nt: TGTGCTCTTGGGGAACCCCGCCCCTTGGGGGGCCCTTCTTACACCGATAAACTCATCTTT; cdr3_aa: CALGEPRPLGGPSYTDKLIF
v_call: TRDV1; clone_size: few; d_call: -; j_call: TRDJ1; cdr3_nt: TGTGCTCTTGGGAACCATGGCCCAGGGTCGACCGATAAACTCATCTTT; cdr3_aa: CALGNHGPGSTDKLIF
v_call: TRDV1; clone_size: -; d_call: TRDD3; j_call: TRDJ1; cdr3_nt: TGTGCTCTTGGGGATCCTCCCAAACTGGGGGATACAGCCGATAAACTCATCTTT; cdr3_aa: CALGDPPKLGDTADKLIF
v_call: TRDV1; clone_size: -; d_call: -; j_call: TRDJ1; cdr3_nt: TGTGCTCTTGGGGAACTTTCTCCTCCCCCTACTACGTATGGCGGGGATAAACTCATCTTT; cdr3_aa: CALGELSPPPTTYGGDKLIF
v_call: TRDV1; clone_size: -; d_call: TRDD2; j_call: TRDJ1; cdr3_nt: TGTGCTCTTGGGGAACGGAGGCCTTCCTACGATACCTTGGGGACCTACACCGATAAACTCATCTTT; cdr3_aa: CALGERRPSYDTLGTYTDKLIF
v_call: TRDV1; clone_size: few; d_call: TRDD3; j_call: TRDJ2; cdr3_nt: TGTGCTCTTGGGGAACTGGCGGAGGATCGACTGGGGACACAACTAGAGACAGCACAACTCTTCTTT; cdr3_aa: CALGELAEDRLGTQLETAQLFF
v_call: TRDV1; clone_size: once; d_call: TRDD3; j_call: TRDJ1; cdr3_nt: TGTGCTCTTGGGGAACTAGAGGAAGTCATGGGGGACCACGCGGGGGCCGATAAACTCATCTTT; cdr3_aa: CALGELEEVMGDHAGADKLIF
v_call: TRDV1; clone_size: few; d_call: -; j_call: TRDJ1; cdr3_nt: TGTGCTCTTGGGGAGAGGGCTTCCTACGCCTTACTGGGGGACCCCCGAAACGTGTACACCGATAAACTCATCTTT; cdr3_aa: CALGERASYALLGDPRNVYTDKLIF
v_call: TRDV2; clone_size: -; d_call: -; j_call: TRDJ3; cdr3_nt: TGTGCCTGTGGTGGGACTTACTCCTGGGACACCCGACAGACGTTTTTC; cdr3_aa: CACGGTYSWDTRQTFF
v_call: TRDV1; clone_size: -; d_call: TRDD3; j_call: TRDJ1; cdr3_nt: TGTGCTCTTGGGGAATATGGCGGTCAAAGCTGGGGGGGTCCGCAGTACACCGATAAACTCATCTTT; cdr3_aa: CALGEYGGQSWGGPQYTDKLIF
v_call: TRDV1; clone_size: -; d_call: -; j_call: TRDJ1; cdr3_nt: TGTGCTCTTGGGGAAACGCTAAGCCTACGACACTGGGTGAATGCCGATAAACTCACCTTT; cdr3_aa: CALGETLSLRHWVNADKLTF
v_call: TRDV1; clone_size: -; d_call: TRDD3; j_call: TRDJ1; cdr3_nt: TGTGCTCTTGGGGGCCCTTCCTGGGGGATCCAGTACACCGATAAACTCATCTTT; cdr3_aa: CALGGPSWGIQYTDKLIF
v_call: TRDV3; clone_size: -; d_call: TRDD2; j_call: TRDJ1; cdr3_nt: TGTGCCTCTGGTCGTTCCTACAAACACTTAGGCCCCGATAAACTCATCTTT; cdr3_aa: CASGRSYKHLGPDKLIF
v_call: TRDV1; clone_size: -; d_call: TRDD3; j_call: TRDJ1; cdr3_nt: TGTGCTCTCTTGGATAGTACTGGGGCCCTACCAGAGTCAACCGATAAACTCATCTTT; cdr3_aa: CALLDSTGALPESTDKLIF
v_call: TRDV1; clone_size: few; d_call: -; j_call: TRDJ1; cdr3_nt: TGTGCTCTTGGGGAACGTATCCCCCAAACCAATCCGTACACCGATAAACTCATCTTT; cdr3_aa: CALGERIPQTNPYTDKLIF
v_call: TRDV1; clone_size: -; d_call: TRDD3; j_call: TRDJ1; cdr3_nt: TGTGCTCTTGGGGAACGTCCCCCCTTCTACTGGGGGATAATCGGGGCCGATAAACTCATCTTT; cdr3_aa: CALGERPPFYWGIIGADKLIF
v_call: TRDV1; clone_size: -; d_call: -; j_call: TRDJ1; cdr3_nt: TGTGCTCTTGGGGAATTTACTATTCCGGGAATACGCGCCGATAAACTCATCTTT; cdr3_aa: CALGEFTIPGIRADKLIF
v_call: TRDV1; clone_size: -; d_call: TRDD3; j_call: TRDJ1; cdr3_nt: TGTGCTCTCGGTCCGACTGGGGACTATAAACTCATCTTT; cdr3_aa: CALGPTGDYKLIF
v_call: TRDV2; clone_size: few; d_call: -; j_call: TRDJ1; cdr3_nt: TGTGCCTGTGACACCCCACTGAGTGGGGGGCCGTCGTACACCGATAAACTCATCTTT; cdr3_aa: CACDTPLSGGPSYTDKLIF